This entry is about one T cell receptor (beta chain). The target antigen is unknown. The record originates from a study of T cell responses to AZD1222 COVID-19 vaccine. Study outcomes and limitations: Repertoires were sampled only after the peak T cell response.

Sequencing used immunoSEQ multiplex PCR; TCRdb keeps in-frame clones, though not all of them. The sample lists roughly 130,000 clones; approximately 86% were seen once. The sequencing here drew on peripheral blood, taken on day 0 of AZD1222 vaccination. The source of this sequence is an adult in good health.

The CDR3 sequence: CASSEAEDREFF. CDR3 bases: TGTGCCAGCAGTGAAGCCGAGGACAGGGAGTTCTTC. The gene calls are TRBV2 and TRBJ2-1; TRBD1 matches at 8 bases. With V trimmed by 0 bases and J by 14 bases, 3 bases remained unmatched. The CDR3 is made up of 12 amino acids. Germline V gene lookup returns CDR1 SNHLY and CDR2 FYNNEI.